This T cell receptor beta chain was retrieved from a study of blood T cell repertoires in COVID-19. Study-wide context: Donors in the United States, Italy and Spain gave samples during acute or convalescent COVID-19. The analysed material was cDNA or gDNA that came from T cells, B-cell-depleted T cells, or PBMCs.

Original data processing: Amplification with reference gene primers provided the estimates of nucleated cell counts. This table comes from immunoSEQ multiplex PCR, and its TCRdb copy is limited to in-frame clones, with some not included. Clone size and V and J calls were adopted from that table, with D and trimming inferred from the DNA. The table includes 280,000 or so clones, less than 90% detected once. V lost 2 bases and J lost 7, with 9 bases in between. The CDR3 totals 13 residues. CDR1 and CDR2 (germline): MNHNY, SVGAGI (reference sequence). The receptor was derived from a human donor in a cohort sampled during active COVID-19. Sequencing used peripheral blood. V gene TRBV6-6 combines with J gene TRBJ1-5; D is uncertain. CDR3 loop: CASSYRRGQPQHF. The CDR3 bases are TGTGCCAGCAGTTACCGACGGGGACAGCCCCAGCATTTT.